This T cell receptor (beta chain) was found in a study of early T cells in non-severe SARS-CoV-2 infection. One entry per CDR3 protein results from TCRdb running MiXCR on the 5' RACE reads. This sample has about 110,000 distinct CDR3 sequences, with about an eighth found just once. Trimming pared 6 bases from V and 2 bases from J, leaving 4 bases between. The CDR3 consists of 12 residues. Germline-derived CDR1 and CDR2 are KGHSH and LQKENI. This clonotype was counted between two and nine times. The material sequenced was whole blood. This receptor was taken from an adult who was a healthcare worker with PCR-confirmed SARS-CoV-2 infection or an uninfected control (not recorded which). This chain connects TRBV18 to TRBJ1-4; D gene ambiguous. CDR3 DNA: TGTGCCAGCTCCGGTACTAATGAAAAACTGTTTTTT. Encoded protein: CASSGTNEKLFF. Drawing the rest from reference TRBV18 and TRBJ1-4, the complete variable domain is NAGVMQNPRHLVRRRGQEARLRCSPMKGHSHVYWYRQLPEEGLKFMVYLQKENIIDESGMPKERFSAEFPKEGPSILRIQQVVRGDSAAYFCASSGTNEKLFFGSGTQLSVL.